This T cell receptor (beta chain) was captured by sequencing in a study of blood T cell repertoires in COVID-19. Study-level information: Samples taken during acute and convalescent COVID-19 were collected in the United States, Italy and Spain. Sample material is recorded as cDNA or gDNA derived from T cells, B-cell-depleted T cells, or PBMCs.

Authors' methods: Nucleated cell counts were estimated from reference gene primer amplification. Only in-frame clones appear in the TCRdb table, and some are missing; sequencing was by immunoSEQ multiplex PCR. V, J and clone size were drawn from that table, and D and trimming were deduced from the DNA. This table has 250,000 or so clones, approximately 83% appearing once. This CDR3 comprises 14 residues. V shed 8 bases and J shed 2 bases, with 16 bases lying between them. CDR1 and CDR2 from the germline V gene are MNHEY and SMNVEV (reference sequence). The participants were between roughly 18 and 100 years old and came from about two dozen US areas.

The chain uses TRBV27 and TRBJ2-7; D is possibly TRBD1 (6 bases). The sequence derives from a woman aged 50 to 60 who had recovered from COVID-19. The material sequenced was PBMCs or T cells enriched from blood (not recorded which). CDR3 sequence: CASRPLTGTYEQYF. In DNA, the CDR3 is TGTGCCAGCCGCCCACTTACAGGGACCTACGAGCAGTACTTC.